The 8 T cell receptor beta chains listed next were all sequenced from one sample in a study of T-cell memory formation after mild COVID-19. One entry per CDR3 protein, called by TCRdb with MiXCR from the 5' RACE reads. The table lists hundreds of thousands of distinct CDR3 sequences, roughly 15% of them singletons, with 20% to 25% in the top ten. The sequenced material came from PBMCs or a T cell subset sorted from them (not recorded which). The receptors here all came from a man aged 18 to 30 who had mild COVID-19 (a few samples of this study predate the infection). Cell type and time point are not known.

The chain uses TRBV10-3 and TRBJ2-3; 13 bases map to TRBD2. From germline, CDR1 is ENHRY and CDR2 SYGVKD. Trimming removed 6 bases from V and 5 bases from J; junction bases left unmatched: 8. The CDR3 is made up of 16 amino acids. DNA for the CDR3: TGTGCCATCAGGGTGACTAGCGGGGGGTGGGGAGATACGCAGTATTTT. Translated, it gives CAIRVTSGGWGDTQYF.

This clonotype was picked up a small number of times. V is TRBV6-5 and J is TRBJ2-5; 9 bases align to TRBD1. The CDR3 has 15 amino acids. Trimming at V came to 2 bases and at J to 4 bases, leaving 5 bases not matched to a gene. Germline V gene lookup returns CDR1 MNHEY and CDR2 SVGAGI. This chain's CDR3 is CASSYHRGLGETQYF. CDR3 in DNA: TGTGCCAGCAGTTACCACAGGGGGCTCGGAGAGACCCAGTACTTC.

In this sample, this clonotype turned up a few times. This sequence joins TRBV20-1 and TRBJ1-5; D perhaps matches TRBD1 (5 bases). The V gene's germline CDR1 is DFQATT and CDR2 SNEGSKA (reference sequence). With 5 bases removed from V and 2 bases from J, the gap between germline ends came to 16 bases. The CDR3 runs 15 residues. In DNA form, the CDR3 reads TGCAGTGCTCCCCCCGGGGGAGGGGGCAATCAGCCCCAGCATTTT. Its protein is CSAPPGGGGNQPQHF.

The V call is TRBV29-1, the J call TRBJ2-2; D may be TRBD1 (5 bases). V gave up 6 bases and J gave up 3 bases, with 14 bases separating them. Germline CDR1 reads SQVTM; CDR2 reads ANQGSEA. There are 14 residues in the CDR3. The CDR3: CSVPSATDTGELFF. Written as DNA, the CDR3 is TGCAGCGTCCCCAGTGCGACAGACACCGGGGAGCTGTTTTTT.

The genes are TRBV5-4 and TRBJ2-5; D possibly corresponds to TRBD2 (5 bases). V lost 4 bases and J lost 2, with 9 bases in between. The CDR3 length is 13 residues. From germline, CDR1 is SGHNT and CDR2 YYREEE (reference sequence). The CDR3 spells CASSAGEQETQYF. The CDR3 DNA is TGTGCCAGCAGCGCCGGGGAGCAAGAGACCCAGTACTTC.

The CDR3 DNA is TGCAGTGCTAGAGGTGACAGGGGCTACTATGGCTACACCTTC. Translation: CSARGDRGYYGYTF. The rearrangement uses TRBV20-1 and TRBJ1-2, with 8 bases matching TRBD1. CDR3 size: 14 residues. The V gene end was trimmed by 1 base and the J gene end by 3 bases; junction bases not matched to a gene: 4. In germline, CDR1 is DFQATT, CDR2 SNEGSKA (reference sequence).

The chain joins TRBV19 to TRBJ2-1; D may be TRBD1 (6 bases). V was clipped by 4 bases and J by 7 bases, with 11 bases between them. CDR1 and CDR2 (germline): LNHDA, SQIVND (reference sequence). The CDR3 has 13 amino acids. The CDR3 here is CASSTDSRNEQFF. CDR3 sequence (DNA): TGTGCCAGTAGTACGGACAGTAGGAATGAGCAGTTCTTC. Based on the CDR3 plus reference TRBV19 and TRBJ2-1, the full variable domain is DGGITQSPKYLFRKEGQNVTLSCEQNLNHDAMYWYRQDPGQGLRLIYYSQIVNDFQKGDIAEGYSVSREKKESFPLTVTSAQKNPTAFYLCASSTDSRNEQFFGPGTRLTVL.

This clonotype appeared many times. The chain recombines TRBV9 with TRBJ2-1, with D tentatively TRBD2 (6 bases). CDR3 length equals 14 residues. Germline CDR1 SGDLS, CDR2 YYNGEE. The V gene lost 7 bases and the J gene lost 2 bases, with 13 bases spanning the gap. The CDR3 protein is CASGVGTPYNEQFF. As DNA, the CDR3 is TGTGCCAGCGGTGTGGGGACTCCCTACAATGAGCAGTTCTTC.